The rows below give T cell receptor beta chains drawn from one sample of a study of technical replicates of blood from several donors. Libraries were prepared by immunoSEQ multiplex PCR; TCRdb keeps only in-frame clonotypes and omits some of them. Seen here are around 77,000 clones, just under 95% observed once, and the top ten hold around 0.41%. The source material was T cells isolated from PBMCs. The receptors stem from a human donor in good health. The CDR3 runs from the conserved cysteine through the conserved F or W. Fields, in order: CDR3 DNA, CDR3 protein, D gene, J gene, clone size, V gene. A D gene is named only where the DNA matches it firmly. Size is omitted from some rows. Given values are once, few, many or a class for expanded clones.

CDR3nt: TGTGCCAGCAGCCCCAGGGATGGCTATGGCTACACCTTC; CDR3aa: CASSPRDGYGYTF; d_gene: NA; j_gene: TRBJ1-2; abundance: NA; v_gene: TRBV7-9
CDR3nt: TGTGCCAGTAGTATGCGGGACAACTATGGCTACACCTTC; CDR3aa: CASSMRDNYGYTF; d_gene: NA; j_gene: TRBJ1-2; abundance: NA; v_gene: TRBV19
CDR3nt: TGTGCCTGGAGTCTGGGGCTCGGGTACGAGCAGTACTTC; CDR3aa: CAWSLGLGYEQYF; d_gene: NA; j_gene: TRBJ2-7; abundance: NA; v_gene: TRBV30
CDR3nt: TGTGCCAGCAGTTTATCGACGGGACTAGCAGATGAGCAGTTCTTC; CDR3aa: CASSLSTGLADEQFF; d_gene: TRBD2; j_gene: TRBJ2-1; abundance: NA; v_gene: TRBV27
CDR3nt: TGCGCCAGCAGCCAACGACAGGGCTCCTACAATGAGCAGTTCTTC; CDR3aa: CASSQRQGSYNEQFF; d_gene: TRBD1; j_gene: TRBJ2-1; abundance: once; v_gene: TRBV4-1
CDR3nt: TGCAGCGTTGGGTTGGACAGGGGGGTGGGAGAGACCCAGTACTTC; CDR3aa: CSVGLDRGVGETQYF; d_gene: TRBD1; j_gene: TRBJ2-5; abundance: NA; v_gene: TRBV29-1
CDR3nt: TGTGCCAGTAGTCTAGGACAGGGGACTTACGAGCAGTACTTC; CDR3aa: CASSLGQGTYEQYF; d_gene: TRBD1; j_gene: TRBJ2-7; abundance: NA; v_gene: TRBV19
CDR3nt: TGTGCCAGCAGTGAAGGACAGGACTATAGCAATCAGCCCCAGCATTTT; CDR3aa: CASSEGQDYSNQPQHF; d_gene: TRBD1; j_gene: TRBJ1-5; abundance: NA; v_gene: TRBV28
CDR3nt: TGTGCCAGCAGTTCCCTCACAGGGGTGAGAACTGAAGCTTTCTTT; CDR3aa: CASSSLTGVRTEAFF; d_gene: TRBD1; j_gene: TRBJ1-1; abundance: NA; v_gene: TRBV27
CDR3nt: TGCGCCAGCATGGCTAGCACAGATACGCAGTATTTT; CDR3aa: CASMASTDTQYF; d_gene: NA; j_gene: TRBJ2-3; abundance: once; v_gene: TRBV10-2
CDR3nt: TGTGCCAGCAGCCAACGGACAGGGCCAAACACTGAAGCTTTCTTT; CDR3aa: CASSQRTGPNTEAFF; d_gene: TRBD1; j_gene: TRBJ1-1; abundance: once; v_gene: TRBV7-9
CDR3nt: TGTGCCAGCAGGATTGACAGGGGGAATGGCTACACCTTC; CDR3aa: CASRIDRGNGYTF; d_gene: TRBD1; j_gene: TRBJ1-2; abundance: NA; v_gene: TRBV28
CDR3nt: TGTGCCAGCAGTACTCGGACAGGGAAGGTGGATGAGCAGTTCTTC; CDR3aa: CASSTRTGKVDEQFF; d_gene: TRBD1; j_gene: TRBJ2-1; abundance: NA; v_gene: TRBV2
CDR3nt: TGTGCCAGCAGCGCAGGGGGATCTGGCTACACCTTC; CDR3aa: CASSAGGSGYTF; d_gene: TRBD1; j_gene: TRBJ1-2; abundance: NA; v_gene: TRBV9
CDR3nt: TGTGCCAGTAGGCCGTCTAGCGGGAATTTCGGTTCAGATACGCAGTATTTT; CDR3aa: CASRPSSGNFGSDTQYF; d_gene: TRBD2; j_gene: TRBJ2-3; abundance: NA; v_gene: TRBV19
CDR3nt: TGCAGCGTTCTGGGACAGGGGACTTATGGCTACACCTTC; CDR3aa: CSVLGQGTYGYTF; d_gene: TRBD1; j_gene: TRBJ1-2; abundance: NA; v_gene: TRBV29-1
CDR3nt: TGTGCCACCAGCATTCCAGAGGACACTGAAGCTTTCTTT; CDR3aa: CATSIPEDTEAFF; d_gene: NA; j_gene: TRBJ1-1; abundance: NA; v_gene: TRBV15